A single sample is the source of the 24 T cell receptor beta chains below, sequenced in a study of OX40 agonist ivuxolimab in advanced cancers. The data were produced by immunoSEQ multiplex PCR, yet TCRdb's version contains in-frame clones alone and is incomplete. Seen here are about 34,000 clones, around 85% observed once, and the top ten hold 9.5% to 12%. The sample consisted of CD4+ or CD8+ T cells sorted from blood, taken in a trial of the OX40 agonist ivuxolimab. All receptors come from an adult with an advanced solid tumor such as melanoma, head and neck, liver or kidney cancer.

This clone was observed once. The V gene is TRBV5-1, the J gene TRBJ2-3; 8 positions match TRBD1. J was trimmed by 2 bases and V by 3 bases; bases with no gene match: 5. Germline V gives CDR1 SGHRS, CDR2 YFSETQ. The CDR3 loop spans 15 amino acids. The DNA for the CDR3 is TGCGCCAGCAGCTCGACAGGGGCCAACACAGATACGCAGTATTTT. Its translation is CASSSTGANTDTQYF.

The gene calls are TRBV5-1 and TRBJ2-1; TRBD1 matches 11 bases. CDR1 is SGHRS and CDR2 is YFSETQ in the germline V gene. V lost 2 bases, J lost 6 bases, and 7 bases stayed unmatched. The CDR3 length is 16 residues. CDR3 DNA: TGCGCCAGCAGCTTAAACCCGGGACAGGGGGGCAATGAGCAGTTCTTC. It yields the protein CASSLNPGQGGNEQFF.

The rearrangement links TRBV19 to TRBJ1-1; the D is unclear. CDR1 LNHDA and CDR2 SQIVND come from the germline V gene (reference sequence). V lost 3 bases, J lost 1 base, and 6 bases lay in between. The length of the CDR3 is 13 residues. DNA of the CDR3: TGTGCCAGTAGTATCATAGGGAACACTGAAGCTTTCTTT. It encodes CASSIIGNTEAFF.

This sequence joins TRBV29-1 and TRBJ2-3; possibly TRBD2 for D (8 bases). This CDR3 is built from 16 residues. Trimming stripped 6 bases from V and 4 bases from J, with 23 bases between. Per the germline V gene, CDR1 is SQVTM and CDR2 is ANQGSEA. The CDR3 sequence: CSVPRRGRGESDTQYF. The CDR3 DNA sequence: TGCAGCGTCCCCCGGAGGGGGCGGGGGGAATCAGATACGCAGTATTTT.

J is TRBJ2-7 and V is TRBV21-1. TRBV21-1 is recorded as a pseudogene. CDR3 size: 11 residues. In nucleotides, the CDR3 is TGTGCCACCCATTGGACCTACGAGCAGTACTTC. Translation: CATHWTYEQYF.

The gene calls are TRBV6-6 and TRBJ2-2; 8 positions agree with TRBD1. V shed 7 bases and J 0 bases; nucleotides not matched to a gene: 1. The CDR3 spans 14 residues. The germline V gene encodes CDR1 MNHNY and CDR2 SVGAGI (reference sequence). This CDR3 is CASMTGANTGELFF. The CDR3 DNA reads TGTGCCAGCATGACAGGGGCGAACACCGGGGAGCTGTTTTTT.

This chain links TRBV9 with TRBJ1-1; no reliable D call. CDR3 length: 13 residues. Trimming left V 1 base short and J 1 base short, with 5 bases between. Germline CDR1 is SGDLS and CDR2 is YYNGEE. The CDR3 here is CASSVFQNTEAFF. The CDR3 DNA is TGTGCCAGCAGCGTATTTCAGAACACTGAAGCTTTCTTT.

The chain is built from TRBV15 and TRBJ1-1; TRBD1 agrees at 7 bases. CDR1 and CDR2 from the germline V gene are LNHNV and YYDKDF (reference sequence). This CDR3 has 15 amino acids. Trimming removed 4 bases from V and 4 bases from J; junction bases left unmatched: 9. CDR3 DNA: TGTGCCACCAGCACGAGGGACAGTCAGTCCACTGAAGCTTTCTTT. It specifies CATSTRDSQSTEAFF.

The DNA of the CDR3 is TGTGCCAGCAGCTCGGGACTGACTAATGAAAAACTGTTTTTT. This encodes CASSSGLTNEKLFF. The chain recombines TRBV11-2 with TRBJ1-4, with D possibly matching TRBD1 (5 bases). V gave up 4 bases and J gave up 2 bases, with 8 bases separating them. This CDR3 spans 14 amino acids. CDR1 is SGHAT, CDR2 FQNNGV, per germline.

The chain carries TRBV19 and TRBJ2-1; D not resolved. The V gene's germline CDR1 is LNHDA and CDR2 SQIVND (reference sequence). V was trimmed by 3 bases and J by 4 bases, leaving 7 bases between them. This CDR3 region has 13 residues. The CDR3 protein is CASSISVYNEQFF. The CDR3 DNA sequence: TGTGCCAGTAGTATTTCGGTGTACAATGAGCAGTTCTTC.

This clone has only a few counts. The chain combines TRBV7-8 with TRBJ1-4; D possibly corresponds to TRBD1 (6 bases). Trimming shortened V by 2 bases and J by 8 bases, and 15 bases separated the two germline ends. CDR1 and CDR2 from the germline V gene are SGHVS and FQNEAQ. This CDR3 comprises 15 residues. In nucleotides, the CDR3 is TGTGCCAGCAGCTTAAGCGGGGGGCTCTGGGAAAAACTGTTTTTT. Translation: CASSLSGGLWEKLFF. Based on the CDR3 plus reference TRBV7-8 and TRBJ1-4, the full variable domain is GAGVSQSPRYKVAKRGQDVALRCDPISGHVSLFWYQQALGQGPEFLTYFQNEAQLDKSGLPSDRFFAERPEGSVSTLKIQRTQQEDSAVYLCASSLSGGLWEKLFFGSGTQLSVL.

Remarks on this clone: Other DNA sequences in the sample encode the same CDR3. The V call is TRBV5-4, the J call TRBJ2-5, with TRBD2 matching over 9 bases. CDR1 SGHNT and CDR2 YYREEE come from the germline V gene (reference sequence). V was pared by 2 bases and J by 1 base, with 0 bases of the junction left unmatched. The CDR3 runs 14 residues. The CDR3 sequence: CASSLAGGQETQYF. Written as DNA, the CDR3 is TGTGCCAGCAGCTTAGCGGGGGGCCAAGAGACCCAGTACTTC.

The CDR3, as DNA: TGTGCCAGCAGCACTAAAGGAGCGGGGGGGTACAATGAGCAGTTCTTC. Its translation: CASSTKGAGGYNEQFF. The rearrangement links TRBV2 to TRBJ2-1; TRBD2 agrees at 10 bases. V shed 6 bases and J 4 bases; nucleotides not matched to a gene: 9. CDR1 is SNHLY and CDR2 is FYNNEI in the germline V gene. The CDR3 spans 16 residues.

The chain carries TRBV5-6 and TRBJ1-1, with TRBD1 matching over 8 bases. Germline loops: CDR1 SGHDT, CDR2 YYEEEE. The CDR3 covers 16 residues. J lost 1 base, V lost 3 bases, and 8 bases had no gene match. The CDR3 loop is CASSSDRGRGNTEAFF. The CDR3 DNA follows: TGTGCCAGCAGCTCAGACAGGGGAAGGGGGAACACTGAAGCTTTCTTT.

The genes are TRBV29-1 and TRBJ2-7; D gene unclear. This CDR3 contains 13 residues. V lost 5 bases, J lost 3 bases, and 14 bases lay in between. Germline V lookup: CDR1 SQVTM, CDR2 ANQGSEA. CDR3 residues: CSVFSLWDYEQYF. In DNA form, the CDR3 reads TGCAGCGTTTTTAGTCTCTGGGACTACGAGCAGTACTTC.

V gene TRBV11-3 combines with J gene TRBJ1-1, with D uncertain. Trimming cost V 2 bases and J 8 bases, with 18 bases left between them. In germline, CDR1 is SGHNT, CDR2 YENEEA. CDR3 size: 15 residues. This CDR3 is CASSLRGLSQAEAFF. CDR3 coding DNA: TGTGCCAGCAGCTTACGAGGACTCAGTCAGGCCGAAGCTTTCTTT.

The table lists this clone with a few counts. The chain uses TRBV5-5 and TRBJ1-1; D remains ambiguous. Trimming left V 2 bases short and J 6 bases short, with 5 bases between. CDR3 length: 11 residues. Germline CDR1 SGHKS, CDR2 YYEKEE (reference sequence). CDR3 coding DNA: TGTGCCAGCAGCTTCGGCGCTGAAGCTTTCTTT. Encoded protein: CASSFGAEAFF.

The count of this clone is one. This chain joins TRBV18 and TRBJ2-7, with TRBD1 as a possible D gene (6 bases). The CDR3 has 14 amino acids. V was cut by 0 bases and J by 2 bases, with 8 bases left in between. Per the germline V gene, CDR1 is KGHSH and CDR2 is LQKENI. The DNA for the CDR3 is TGTGCCAGCTCACCACCCGGACAGCCCTACGAGCAGTACTTC. This gives the protein CASSPPGQPYEQYF.

The chain employs TRBV5-1 and TRBJ2-7; no clear D. V lost 0 bases and J lost 6, with 7 bases in between. This CDR3 is 12 amino acids long. The germline CDR1 and CDR2 sequences are SGHRS and YFSETQ. CDR3 amino acids: CASSLALSEQYF. CDR3 DNA: TGCGCCAGCAGCTTGGCCCTTTCCGAGCAGTACTTC. The variable domain in full, completed from reference TRBV5-1 and TRBJ2-7, reads KAGVTQTPRYLIKTRGQQVTLSCSPISGHRSVSWYQQTPGQGLQFLFEYFSETQRNKGNFPGRFSGRQFSNSRSEMNVSTLELGDSALYLCASSLALSEQYFGPGTRLTVT.

The chain carries TRBV5-4 and TRBJ2-3, with D possibly TRBD1 on 6 matching bases. This CDR3 is 13 amino acids long. Between the trimmed V and J ends, which lost 5 bases and 4 bases, there was a span of 11 bases. Germline CDR1 SGHNT, CDR2 YYREEE (reference sequence). The CDR3 sequence is CASRQGLADTQYF. For the CDR3, the DNA is TGTGCCAGCAGACAGGGTTTGGCAGATACGCAGTATTTT.

The gene calls are TRBV5-4 and TRBJ2-1; 10 nucleotides agree with TRBD2. The trim removed 3 bases at V and 6 bases at J, leaving 6 bases unmatched. Germline CDR1 reads SGHNT; CDR2 reads YYREEE (reference sequence). The CDR3 runs to 15 residues. The CDR3, as DNA: TGTGCCAGCAGCTCGAAGCGGGGGGGCCCCAATGAGCAGTTCTTC. It translates to CASSSKRGGPNEQFF.

The CDR3 coding sequence is TGTGCCAGCAGCCAGGGTGACGGCACTGAAGCTTTCTTT. Its protein is CASSQGDGTEAFF. This chain links TRBV7-9 with TRBJ1-1, with D possibly matching TRBD1 (5 bases). The V end lost 5 bases, the J end lost 4 bases, and 11 bases lay between the germline ends. Germline V gene sequence: CDR1 SEHNR, CDR2 FQNEAQ (reference sequence). The CDR3 consists of 13 residues.

The CDR3 loop is CASSLGFNQPQHF. The CDR3 nucleotides are TGTGCCAGCAGCTTGGGTTTCAATCAGCCCCAGCATTTT. The V call is TRBV7-2, the J call TRBJ1-5; D is undetermined. The CDR3 sequence is 13 residues long. Germline V gene sequence: CDR1 SGHTA, CDR2 FQGNSA. Trimming removed 3 bases from V and 3 bases from J, with 6 bases in between.

This clone was detected only a few times. DNA for the CDR3: TGTGCCAGTAGTATAGTGAGTTCCCCCTACGAGCAGTACTTC. Protein: CASSIVSSPYEQYF. J is TRBJ2-7 and V is TRBV19, with D uncertain. This CDR3 has 14 amino acids. Germline V gene data show CDR1 as LNHDA and CDR2 as SQIVND (reference sequence). Trimming cost V 1 base and J 2 bases, with 9 bases left between them. Full variable domain (remainder filled in from reference TRBV19 and TRBJ2-7): DGGITQSPKYLFRKEGQNVTLSCEQNLNHDAMYWYRQDPGQGLRLIYYSQIVNDFQKGDIAEGYSVSREKKESFPLTVTSAQKNPTAFYLCASSIVSSPYEQYFGPGTRLTVT.